Detailed here is one T cell receptor beta chain. Living in under 30 US areas, the participants were between about 18 and 100 years of age. Cohort placement rested on clinical history that participants reported themselves. The study counted Cohort 3 donors as recovered given two negative PCRs, clearance, or symptom resolution. This sample was taken from a study of blood T cell repertoires in COVID-19. Study-wide context: Samples of COVID-19 (acute and convalescent) were obtained from the United States, Italy and Spain.

The method was immunoSEQ multiplex PCR; TCRdb's version includes in-frame clones alone and lacks a portion of them. The data hold 190,000 or so clones, with around 86% observed a single time. The source of this sequence is a woman in her twenties or thirties who had recovered from COVID-19. Sequencing was carried out using PBMCs or T cells enriched from blood (not recorded which).

The CDR3 sequence: CASSGGQGEISYEQYF. CDR3 nucleotide sequence: TGTGCCAGCAGCGGCGGACAGGGGGAAATATCCTACGAGCAGTACTTC. The rearrangement links TRBV9 to TRBJ2-7; 10 bases map to TRBD1. Germline CDR1 and CDR2: SGDLS and YYNGEE. J gave up 1 base and V 3 bases, and 7 bases lay outside the gene matches. This CDR3 is built from 16 residues.